Below, 20 T cell receptor beta chains from the same sample are listed, as sequenced in a study of OX40 agonist ivuxolimab in advanced cancers. The library relied on the immunoSEQ multiplex PCR assay. The source is immuneACCESS, and TCRdb retained only in-frame sequences with V and J called. Part of the clones is not carried over; for the studies checked, unresolved V genes explain less than half of this, and the remainder is unexplained. Counted in this sample were some 19,000 clones; approximately 80% of them appeared once. Of the sample, 26% falls within the top ten clones. Sequenced here: CD4+ or CD8+ T cells sorted from blood, sampled in a trial of the OX40 agonist ivuxolimab. These receptors all come from an adult with an advanced solid tumor such as melanoma, head and neck, liver or kidney cancer.

The chain couples TRBV9 to TRBJ2-2; D may match TRBD1 or TRBD2 (5 bases each). CDR1 and CDR2 (germline): SGDLS, YYNGEE. The CDR3 runs to 13 residues. V shed 7 bases and J shed 1 base, with 8 bases lying between them. The CDR3 region is CASGTENTGELFF. The DNA of the CDR3 is TGTGCCAGCGGGACGGAGAACACCGGGGAGCTGTTTTTT.

The CDR3 protein is CASAPTVNEQFF. In DNA form, the CDR3 reads TGTGCCAGCGCGCCGACAGTCAATGAGCAGTTCTTC. The V and J genes are TRBV9 and TRBJ2-1; weak D call: TRBD1 (5 bases). This CDR3 is 12 amino acids long. Germline loops: CDR1 SGDLS, CDR2 YYNGEE. V dropped 7 bases and J dropped 6 bases, with 11 bases sitting between them.

This chain joins TRBV7-2 and TRBJ2-5; no clear D gene. The DNA end lines up better with TRBJ2-7; the J call may be wrong. The CDR3 has 12 amino acids. Germline loops: CDR1 SGHTA, CDR2 FQGNSA. Written as DNA, the CDR3 is TGTGCCAGCAGCTTATCAACCTACGAGCAGTACTTC. As protein: CASSLSTYEQYF.

The gene calls are TRBV9 and TRBJ2-6; the match to TRBD2 covers 14 bases. CDR3 size: 17 residues. The V and J ends lost 8 bases and 3 bases, in that order; junction bases with no gene match: 7. In germline, CDR1 is SGDLS, CDR2 YYNGEE. The CDR3 nucleotides are TGTGCCAGTGGACCGGGACTAGCGGGAGATGGGGCCAACGTCCTGACTTTC. Protein: CASGPGLAGDGANVLTF.

The chain uses TRBV7-9 and TRBJ1-1, with D unclear. V lost 5 bases and J lost 1, with 11 bases in between. CDR3 length: 14 residues. CDR1 SEHNR and CDR2 FQNEAQ come from the germline V gene (reference sequence). Here the CDR3 DNA reads TGTGCCAGCAGCCCTGTCGTGGGGAACACTGAAGCTTTCTTT. Translating it yields CASSPVVGNTEAFF.

The table lists this clone with a count of one. The chain links TRBV7-9 to TRBJ2-1; 9 bases agree with TRBD2. Germline-derived CDR1 and CDR2 are SEHNR and FQNEAQ (reference sequence). V lost 5 bases and J lost 1; bases outside the gene matches: 6. The CDR3 sequence is 16 residues long. The DNA for the CDR3 is TGTGCCAGCAGCCCCAGGGCGGGAGGGTCCTACAATGAGCAGTTCTTC. Its protein product is CASSPRAGGSYNEQFF.

This clone appeared a few times. This chain connects TRBV19 to TRBJ2-1, with D unresolved. CDR1 and CDR2 (germline): LNHDA, SQIVND (reference sequence). The ends were cut back, 2 bases at V and 0 bases at J, with 8 bases in the middle. There are 15 residues in the CDR3. The CDR3 loop is CASSISQNSYNEQFF. The DNA for the CDR3 is TGTGCCAGTAGTATATCCCAGAACTCCTACAATGAGCAGTTCTTC.

The chain carries TRBV23-1 and TRBJ1-1; the match to TRBD1 covers 11 bases. TRBV23-1 is placed among ORFs of uncertain function. The CDR3 totals 16 residues. V lost 2 bases, J lost 3 bases, and 5 bases stayed unmatched. The CDR3 nucleotides read TGCGCCAGCAGTCAAACCTTGGGACAGGGGGACACTGAAGCTTTCTTT. Protein product: CASSQTLGQGDTEAFF.

The chain uses TRBV5-1 and TRBJ2-3; D gene ambiguous. The CDR3 loop spans 13 amino acids. V lost 3 bases and J lost 3, with 8 bases in between. CDR1 and CDR2 from the germline V gene are SGHRS and YFSETQ. The CDR3 is CASSSLMTDTQYF. CDR3 nucleotides: TGCGCCAGCAGCTCCCTTATGACAGATACGCAGTATTTT. Filled out from reference TRBV5-1 and TRBJ2-3, the complete variable domain reads KAGVTQTPRYLIKTRGQQVTLSCSPISGHRSVSWYQQTPGQGLQFLFEYFSETQRNKGNFPGRFSGRQFSNSRSEMNVSTLELGDSALYLCASSSLMTDTQYFGPGTRLTVL.

This clone was recorded once. The chain couples TRBV4-1 to TRBJ1-5; tentative D call: TRBD1 (5 bases). This CDR3 comprises 16 residues. V lost 4 bases and J lost 4, with 17 bases in between. In germline, CDR1 is MGHRA, CDR2 YSYEKL. CDR3 nucleotides: TGCGCCAGCAGCCTTTCTACAGGAAACAGGAATCAGCCCCAGCATTTT. This codes for CASSLSTGNRNQPQHF.

V gene TRBV19 combines with J gene TRBJ1-1; D is unresolved. The germline V gene has CDR1 LNHDA and CDR2 SQIVND (reference sequence). V shed 5 bases and J shed 5 bases, with 15 bases lying between them. The CDR3 is made up of 14 amino acids. The CDR3 DNA sequence: TGTGCCAGTAGTCCGTTCCTTACTGGGACTGAAGCTTTCTTT. Protein: CASSPFLTGTEAFF.

The rearrangement uses TRBV29-1 and TRBJ1-1, with 8 bases matching TRBD1. V lost 4 bases to trimming and J lost 5 bases; unmatched junction nucleotides: 3. This CDR3 has 12 amino acids. Germline CDR1 is SQVTM and CDR2 is ANQGSEA. The CDR3 loop reads CSVGQGRTEAFF. CDR3 nucleotides: TGCAGCGTTGGACAGGGGAGGACTGAAGCTTTCTTT. Based on the CDR3 plus reference TRBV29-1 and TRBJ1-1, the full variable domain is SAVISQKPSRDICQRGTSLTIQCQVDSQVTMMFWYRQQPGQSLTLIATANQGSEATYESGFVIDKFPISRPNLTFSTLTVSNMSPEDSSIYLCSVGQGRTEAFFGQGTRLTVV.

The chain has TRBV11-2 and TRBJ1-3; D remains unclear. Looked up from germline, CDR1 is SGHAT and CDR2 is FQNNGV. There are 14 residues in the CDR3. The germline V and J ends were trimmed by 1 base and 0 bases, with 4 bases remaining between them. The CDR3 here is CASSLGPSGNTIYF. In DNA form, the CDR3 reads TGTGCCAGCAGCTTAGGGCCCTCTGGAAACACCATATATTTT.

The gene calls are TRBV5-1 and TRBJ2-7; 12 bases line up with TRBD2. In germline, CDR1 is SGHRS, CDR2 YFSETQ. Trimming removed 1 base from V and 1 base from J; junction bases left unmatched: 3. This CDR3 comprises 16 residues. CDR3: CASSLLGTSGSYEQYF. CDR3 bases: TGCGCCAGCAGCTTGTTAGGGACTAGCGGGTCCTACGAGCAGTACTTC.

By its share, this clone is medium-sized. V usage is TRBV29-1 and J usage is TRBJ1-3, with unresolved D. CDR3 length: 14 amino acids. Trimming took 4 bases from V and 0 from J, leaving 10 bases between them. Germline CDR1 reads SQVTM; CDR2 reads ANQGSEA. The CDR3 DNA follows: TGCAGCGTTGGGGAAGGGAGCTCTGGAAACACCATATATTTT. The encoded protein is CSVGEGSSGNTIYF.

The V gene is TRBV19, the J gene TRBJ2-7; maybe TRBD1 (5 bases). Germline CDR1 LNHDA, CDR2 SQIVND (reference sequence). Trimming left V 4 bases short and J 4 bases short, with 11 bases between. This CDR3 is 13 amino acids long. CDR3 nucleotides: TGTGCCAGTAGTACCACCACAGGATACGAGCAGTACTTC. Protein sequence: CASSTTTGYEQYF.

The rearrangement uses TRBV11-2 and TRBJ2-5; 9 nucleotides line up with TRBD2. J lost 1 base, V lost 1 base, and 13 bases had no gene match. The germline gives CDR1 SGHAT, CDR2 FQNNGV. This CDR3 is 19 amino acids long. Here the CDR3 reads CASSLVVDSSGRFQETQYF. In DNA form, the CDR3 reads TGTGCCAGCAGCTTAGTGGTGGATAGTAGCGGGAGATTCCAAGAGACCCAGTACTTC.

The chain combines TRBV15 with TRBJ2-7; weak D call: TRBD1 (5 bases). The V and J ends lost 3 bases and 6 bases respectively, with 15 bases between them. Germline V CDR1 and CDR2: LNHNV, YYDKDF (reference sequence). The CDR3 contains 14 residues. The CDR3 nucleotides are TGTGCCACCAGCAGCCAAGAGCCAGGGCGCGAGCAGTACTTC. As protein: CATSSQEPGREQYF.

The V and J genes are TRBV6-5 and TRBJ1-2, with D maybe TRBD1 (5 bases). V was trimmed by 0 bases and J by 5 bases, leaving 16 bases between them. Per the germline V gene, CDR1 is MNHEY and CDR2 is SVGAGI. This CDR3 is built from 16 residues. Here the CDR3 DNA reads TGTGCCAGCAGTTACTCACTTTCAGGGTCCCGTTATGGCTACACCTTC. Translated, it gives CASSYSLSGSRYGYTF.

This clone is a singleton in its sample. The rearrangement uses TRBV7-9 and TRBJ1-1; D is ambiguous. Germline CDR1 SEHNR, CDR2 FQNEAQ (reference sequence). Deletions cut 2 bases from V and 8 bases from J, with 9 bases between. CDR3 length: 12 residues. CDR3 loop: CASSLLSQEAFF. CDR3 DNA: TGTGCCAGCAGCTTACTGTCACAGGAAGCTTTCTTT.